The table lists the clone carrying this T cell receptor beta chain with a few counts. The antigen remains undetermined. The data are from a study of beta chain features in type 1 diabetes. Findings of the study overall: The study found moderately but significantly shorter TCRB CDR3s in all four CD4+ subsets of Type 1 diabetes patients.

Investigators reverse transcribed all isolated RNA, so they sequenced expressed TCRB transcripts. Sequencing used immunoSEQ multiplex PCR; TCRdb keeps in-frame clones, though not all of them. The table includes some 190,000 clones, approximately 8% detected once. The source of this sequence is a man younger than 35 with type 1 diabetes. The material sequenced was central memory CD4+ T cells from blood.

The chain's CDR3 is CAWSVGRDRGSTAFRAYYGYTF. Written as DNA, the CDR3 is TGTGCCTGGAGTGTGGGGCGAGACAGGGGATCCACAGCATTCAGAGCGTACTATGGCTACACCTTC. The chain employs TRBV30 and TRBJ1-2, with 8 bases identical to TRBD1. Germline V CDR1 and CDR2: GTSNPN, SVGIG (reference sequence). V was pared by 0 bases and J by 3 bases, with 27 bases of the junction left unmatched. The CDR3 totals 22 residues.